One sample yielded the 17 T cell receptor beta chains listed below, sequenced in a study of T cells of healthy individuals. TCRdb independently ran MiXCR on the 5' RACE reads; one entry per CDR3 protein. Here the sample spans 45,000 to 60,000 distinct CDR3 sequences, about 14% being singletons. The receptors come from a human donor in good health.

This clonotype was seen only a few times. The CDR3 region is CASTSGGERTGELFF. In nucleotides, the CDR3 is TGTGCCAGCACGTCAGGGGGAGAGCGAACCGGGGAGCTGTTTTTT. The V gene is TRBV7-9, the J gene TRBJ2-2, with 7 bases lining up with TRBD1. The V segment lost 7 bases and the J segment 5 bases; nucleotides outside the gene matches: 10. The CDR3 has 15 residues. Germline-derived CDR1 and CDR2 are SEHNR and FQNEAQ (reference sequence). The variable domain in full, completed from reference TRBV7-9 and TRBJ2-2, reads DTGVSQNPRHKITKRGQNVTFRCDPISEHNRLYWYRQTLGQGPEFLTYFQNEAQLEKSRLLSDRFSAERPKGSFSTLEIQRTEQGDSAMYLCASTSGGERTGELFFGEGSRLTVL.

This clonotype was seen ten or more times. The chain has TRBV7-9 and TRBJ1-2, with 8 bases lining up with TRBD1. CDR1 and CDR2 (germline): SEHNR, FQNEAQ (reference sequence). The trim removed 5 bases at V and 0 bases at J, leaving 8 bases unmatched. The CDR3 runs 16 residues. The CDR3 loop reads CASSQGQELTNYGYTF. The CDR3 DNA follows: TGTGCCAGCAGCCAGGGACAGGAGTTAACTAACTATGGCTACACCTTC.

The CDR3 here is CASSLSLGSDTEAFF. The CDR3 DNA reads TGTGCCAGCAGTTTAAGTCTGGGTTCGGACACTGAAGCTTTCTTT. This rearrangement joins TRBV27 to TRBJ1-1; D ambiguous. CDR1 and CDR2 (germline): MNHEY, SMNVEV (reference sequence). The CDR3 loop spans 15 amino acids. V lost 2 bases and J 3 bases, leaving 13 bases between the germline ends.

This clonotype was recorded many times. The chain uses TRBV28 and TRBJ1-1, with D unclear. Trimming pared 5 bases from V and 0 bases from J, leaving 13 bases between. The CDR3 has 15 residues. In germline, CDR1 is MDHEN, CDR2 SYDVKM. This chain's CDR3 is CASSIRIDMNTEAFF. The CDR3 region has the DNA TGTGCCAGCAGTATACGTATCGATATGAACACTGAAGCTTTCTTT.

V and J are TRBV9 and TRBJ2-7, with D possibly TRBD2 on 6 matching bases. The CDR3 is made up of 14 amino acids. V lost 2 bases to trimming and J lost 7 bases, with 16 bases between them. Germline lookup yields CDR1 SGDLS and CDR2 YYNGEE. The CDR3: CASSVGTGAREQYF. CDR3 DNA sequence: TGTGCCAGCAGCGTGGGGACTGGGGCTCGGGAGCAGTACTTC.

Ten or more counts support this clonotype. As DNA, the CDR3 is TGTGCCAGCAGTGAATATATCCAGGGGGAAGGGAATTCACCCCTCCACTTT. As protein: CASSEYIQGEGNSPLHF. The J gene is TRBJ1-6, the V gene TRBV25-1; 7 bases fit TRBD1. Germline lookup yields CDR1 MGHDK and CDR2 SYGVNS. The ends lost 0 bases at V and 7 bases at J; junction bases unmatched: 9. The CDR3 runs to 17 residues.

The chain combines TRBV12-3 or TRBV12-4 with TRBJ2-1, with D perhaps TRBD1 (6 bases). Trimming shortened V by 3 bases and J by 9 bases, and 12 bases separated the two germline ends. This CDR3 is built from 13 residues. CDR3 in DNA: TGTGCCAGCAGTTTTCAGGGGCGCAGTGAGCAGTTCTTC. It codes for CASSFQGRSEQFF.

This clonotype occurred a few times. The chain combines TRBV20-1 with TRBJ1-2; 8 bases line up with TRBD1. The germline V gene has CDR1 DFQATT and CDR2 SNEGSKA (reference sequence). Germline trimming cut 3 bases from V and 2 bases from J; bases unmatched to any gene: 8. This CDR3 is 15 amino acids long. The CDR3 region is CSARDRDPRNYGYTF. The CDR3 region has the DNA TGCAGTGCTAGGGACAGGGATCCTCGCAACTATGGCTACACCTTC.

The chain uses TRBV7-8 and TRBJ2-1; 8 bases are shared with TRBD2. J gave up 4 bases and V 1 base, and 3 bases lay outside the gene matches. Per the germline V gene, CDR1 is SGHVS and CDR2 is FQNEAQ. The CDR3 loop spans 15 amino acids. The CDR3 region is CASSLGTSGYNEQFF. The CDR3, as DNA: TGTGCCAGCAGCTTAGGAACTAGCGGATACAATGAGCAGTTCTTC.

This clonotype was recorded many times. CDR3 sequence (DNA): TGCAGCGTTGGTGGGGGAGAGGGTCAGCCCCAGCATTTT. Its protein is CSVGGGEGQPQHF. J is TRBJ1-5 and V is TRBV29-1; possibly TRBD1 for D (5 bases). Germline-derived CDR1 and CDR2 are SQVTM and ANQGSEA. Trimming took off 4 bases at V and 6 bases at J, with 13 bases between the two ends. The CDR3 runs to 13 residues.

Ten or more counts support this clonotype. This rearrangement joins TRBV20-1 to TRBJ2-1; 7 nucleotides match TRBD2. The CDR3 spans 16 residues. Germline V lookup: CDR1 DFQATT, CDR2 SNEGSKA (reference sequence). Trimming at V came to 5 bases and at J to 4 bases, leaving 14 bases not matched to a gene. The CDR3 reads CSARPSGETLYNEQFF. The CDR3 DNA reads as TGCAGTGCTCGACCCAGCGGGGAGACGCTATACAATGAGCAGTTCTTC.

This clonotype was seen many times. The CDR3 loop reads CASSLAENGGAGYEQYF. CDR3 bases: TGTGCCAGCAGCTTAGCGGAAAACGGGGGGGCCGGGTACGAGCAGTACTTC. The genes are TRBV7-6 and TRBJ2-7; the match to TRBD2 covers 8 bases. Trimming removed 0 bases from V and 4 bases from J; junction bases left unmatched: 11. The CDR3 has 17 amino acids. Germline V CDR1 and CDR2: SGHVS, FNYEAQ.

There are a few counts of this clonotype. The chain links TRBV30 to TRBJ1-6; TRBD1 might be the D (5 bases). Germline V gene lookup returns CDR1 GTSNPN and CDR2 SVGIG (reference sequence). This CDR3 has 13 residues. Trimming stripped 1 base from V and 10 bases from J, with 11 bases between. In DNA form, the CDR3 reads TGTGCCTGGAGTGCGACAGATCTGTCACCCCTCCACTTT. Amino acid sequence: CAWSATDLSPLHF.

This clonotype was detected only a few times. This sequence joins TRBV2 and TRBJ2-3; D is perhaps TRBD2 (5 bases). Germline V lookup: CDR1 SNHLY, CDR2 FYNNEI. V was pared by 0 bases and J by 1 base, with 8 bases between. The CDR3 is made up of 15 amino acids. The CDR3 sequence: CASSEAGARTDTQYF. The DNA of the CDR3 is TGTGCCAGCAGTGAAGCGGGAGCCCGCACAGATACGCAGTATTTT.

Ten or more counts support this clonotype. The chain carries TRBV20-1 and TRBJ1-4; TRBD1 matches at 8 bases. The germline gives CDR1 DFQATT, CDR2 SNEGSKA (reference sequence). This CDR3 is 16 amino acids long. This CDR3 reads CSVPGQVSSVAEKLFF. CDR3 in DNA: TGCAGCGTCCCGGGACAGGTGTCGTCGGTGGCAGAAAAACTGTTTTTT.

V and J are TRBV29-1 and TRBJ2-2; no clear D gene. The CDR3 has 13 residues. Germline V gene lookup returns CDR1 SQVTM and CDR2 ANQGSEA. The V and J ends lost 4 bases and 1 base respectively, with 7 bases between them. CDR3 sequence reads: CSVVAGNTGELFF. CDR3 sequence (DNA): TGCAGCGTTGTGGCCGGGAACACCGGGGAGCTGTTTTTT.

This clonotype was seen more than once but under ten times. This rearrangement joins TRBV28 to TRBJ1-1; D is ambiguous. From germline, CDR1 is MDHEN and CDR2 SYDVKM. The V end lost 5 bases, the J end lost 11 bases, and 12 bases lay between the germline ends. The CDR3 length is 11 residues. CDR3 protein: CASSGTREAFF. CDR3 sequence (DNA): TGTGCCAGCAGTGGAACCCGGGAGGCTTTCTTT.